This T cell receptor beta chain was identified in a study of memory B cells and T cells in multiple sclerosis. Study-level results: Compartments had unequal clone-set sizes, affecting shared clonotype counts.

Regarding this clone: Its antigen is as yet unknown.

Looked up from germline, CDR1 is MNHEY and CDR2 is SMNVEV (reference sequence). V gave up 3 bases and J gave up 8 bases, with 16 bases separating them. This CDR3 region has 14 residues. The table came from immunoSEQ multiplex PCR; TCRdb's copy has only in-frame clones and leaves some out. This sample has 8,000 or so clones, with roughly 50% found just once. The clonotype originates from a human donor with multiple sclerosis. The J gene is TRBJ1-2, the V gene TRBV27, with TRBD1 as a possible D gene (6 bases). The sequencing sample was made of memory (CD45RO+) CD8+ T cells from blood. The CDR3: CASSFQGRGEGYTF. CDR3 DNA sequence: TGTGCCAGCAGTTTCCAGGGGAGGGGCGAGGGCTACACCTTC.